A selection of T cell receptor beta chains follows, all from one sample in a study of shared clonotypes between healthy human individuals. Clones were sequenced by immunoSEQ multiplex PCR, and TCRdb holds only the in-frame ones, with some missing. The table has a few million clones, 90% to 95% seen once. Sequences were obtained from naive CD4+ T cells from PBMCs. These TCRs come from a man younger than 35 in good health. Some clones in this sample may be carry-over from other donors' samples. CDR3s include the opening cysteine and the closing phenylalanine or tryptophan. Fields, in order: clone size, V gene, CDR3 length, D gene, J gene, CDR3 DNA, CDR3 protein. D genes are given only for firm matches. Size is stated for part of the rows, as once, few or many counts, or as a class when the clone is expanded.

>NA|TRBV15|16|TRBD2|TRBJ2-2
TGTGCCACCAGCAGACAACTAGCGGAGAACACCGGGGAGCTGTTTTTT
CATSRQLAENTGELFF
>NA|TRBV5-1|16|TRBD1|TRBJ1-1
TGCGCCAGCAGCTTGGTCGGGTCGACAGGGGCATTTGTCGCTTTCTTT
CASSLVGSTGAFVAFF
>NA|TRBV7-2|17|TRBD2|TRBJ2-4
TGTGCCAGCAGCTCTCGGGAGGGGCACCTTCCCAAAAACATTCAGTACTTC
CASSSREGHLPKNIQYF
>NA|TRBV2|14|NA|TRBJ2-1
TGTGCCAGCAGCCGGACAACTCCAGGCAATGAGCAGTTCTTC
CASSRTTPGNEQFF
>once|TRBV5-8|14|NA|TRBJ2-5
TGTGCCAGCAGCCGCCTGTGGAGGGGGGAGACCCAGTACTTC
CASSRLWRGETQYF
>NA|TRBV7-8|13|NA|TRBJ1-5
TGTGCCAGCAGCTTAGCGAACCCCCAGCCCCAGCATTTT
CASSLANPQPQHF
>NA|TRBV29-1|16|NA|TRBJ1-1
TGCAGCAATGAGGGGCCACTTCAAGGCGGGAGGACTGAAGCTTTCTTT
CSNEGPLQGGRTEAFF
>NA|TRBV15|13|TRBD1|TRBJ1-1
TGTGCCACCAGCAGAGTAGGGACAGGGGAAGCTTTCTTT
CATSRVGTGEAFF
>once|TRBV29-1|12|NA|TRBJ2-7
TGCAGCGTTGAAGATGGTGCGGGTAAGCAGTACTTC
CSVEDGAGKQYF
>few|TRBV5-1|16|TRBD2|TRBJ2-7
TGCGCCAGCAGCGAAGGGACTAGCGGGAGTACCTACGAGCAGTACTTC
CASSEGTSGSTYEQYF
>NA|TRBV27|14|NA|TRBJ2-7
TGTGCCAGCAGTTTCCAAAGGGACGGATACGAGCAGTACTTC
CASSFQRDGYEQYF
>NA|TRBV9|15|NA|TRBJ2-1
TGTGCCAGCAGCGCTACACCAAGCTCCTACAATGAGCAGTTCTTC
CASSATPSSYNEQFF
>NA|TRBV30|12|TRBD1|TRBJ1-4
TGTGCTTTGGGACAGGGAGGTGAAAAACTGTTTTTT
CALGQGGEKLFF
>NA|TRBV7-2|13|TRBD2|TRBJ2-7
TGTGCCAGCAGGCGGACTAGCGGGAGGGATCTGTACTTC
CASRRTSGRDLYF
>NA|TRBV28|15|NA|TRBJ1-5
TGTGCCAGCAGTTCTCCCGGACACGGGGATCAGCCCCAGCATTTT
CASSSPGHGDQPQHF
>NA|TRBV18|12|NA|TRBJ2-7
TGTGCCAGCTCACCATTCGGGGATGAGCAGTACTTC
CASSPFGDEQYF
>NA|TRBV27|15|NA|TRBJ2-2
TGTGCCAGCAGTTTATCCGGACCCAACACCGGGGAGCTGTTTTTT
CASSLSGPNTGELFF
>once|TRBV2|11|NA|TRBJ1-2
TGTGCCAGCAGCCGGGAGGATGGCTACACCTTC
CASSREDGYTF